A selection of T cell receptor beta chains follows, all from one sample in a study of human T cells and chemical hapten exposure. TCRdb passed the RACE reads through MiXCR, listing each CDR3 protein once. Found here are 130,000 or so distinct CDR3 sequences, around 11% of them singletons; the top ten hold 2% to 2.5%. Here the sequenced sample was whole blood, taken in connection with sensitization to the hapten diphenylcyclopropenone (DPC). Receptor source: a woman aged 50 to 60 with alopecia areata. Some clones in this sample may be carry-over from other donors' samples. The CDR3 runs from the conserved cysteine through the conserved F or W. D genes are given only for firm matches. Size tells how often a clone was seen (once, few, many) or the class of an expanded clone, and some rows leave it out.

>TRBV6-2/TRBV6-3|15|TRBJ2-6|NA|NA
TGTGCCAGCAGTTATAAGGGGGCTGGGGCCAACGTCCTGACTTTC
CASSYKGAGANVLTF
>TRBV24-1|17|TRBJ1-1|few|TRBD1
TGTGCCACCAGTGAGGGGTCGACAGGGAGCCCCAACACTGAAGCTTTCTTT
CATSEGSTGSPNTEAFF
>TRBV5-6|13|TRBJ2-7|many|NA
TGTGCCAGCAGCTCGGACTATTCCTACGAGCAGTACTTC
CASSSDYSYEQYF
>TRBV20-1|15|TRBJ2-4|many|TRBD1
TGCAGTGCTAGTTCCGGGACAGGGGATCTAGACATTCAGTACTTC
CSASSGTGDLDIQYF
>TRBV6-2/TRBV6-3|15|TRBJ2-2|few|NA
TGTGCCAGCAGGGACTTACAGGAGGGCACCGGGGAGCTGTTTTTT
CASRDLQEGTGELFF
>TRBV6-6|15|TRBJ1-5|NA|TRBD1
TGTGCCAGCAGTTACGTCCAGGGGGACTCTCAGCCCCAGCATTTT
CASSYVQGDSQPQHF
>TRBV29-1|13|TRBJ1-5|NA|TRBD1
TGCAGCGCAGGACAGGGGGTGGATCAGCCCCAGCATTTT
CSAGQGVDQPQHF
>TRBV2|14|TRBJ2-3|NA|TRBD1
TGTGCCAGCAGTGAAAAACAGGGGACAGATACGCAGTATTTT
CASSEKQGTDTQYF
>TRBV5-1|14|TRBJ2-3|NA|NA
TGCGCCAGCAGCTTGGCGTCAGATTGGGATACGCAGTATTTT
CASSLASDWDTQYF
>TRBV7-2|15|TRBJ1-5|few|NA
TGTGCCAGCAGCCTGGGACACCAGATCAATCAGCCCCAGCATTTT
CASSLGHQINQPQHF
>TRBV13|16|TRBJ2-3|NA|TRBD1
TGTGCCAGCAGCTTAAGGGGACAGTTTCCCACAGATACGCAGTATTTT
CASSLRGQFPTDTQYF
>TRBV19|19|TRBJ1-2|few|TRBD1
TGTGCCAGTACGCGAAGGTTCGGTGCCAGGGGGCAAATGAACTATGGCTACACCTTC
CASTRRFGARGQMNYGYTF
>TRBV20-1|13|TRBJ2-3|few|TRBD1
TGCAGTGCTCCGGGACAGGGCTCAAATACGCAGTATTTT
CSAPGQGSNTQYF
>TRBV6-5|14|TRBJ2-5|few|NA
TGTGCCAGCAGGCAAGGGGTGTACCAAGAGACCCAGTACTTC
CASRQGVYQETQYF
>TRBV12-3/TRBV12-4|17|TRBJ2-3|many|TRBD1
TGTGCCAGCAGTTTACACCAGGGGGTAGATTCCACAGATACGCAGTATTTT
CASSLHQGVDSTDTQYF
>TRBV10-3|12|TRBJ2-1|few|TRBD2
TGTGCCATTAGGACTAGCGCCAATGAGCAGTTCTTC
CAIRTSANEQFF
>TRBV20-1|15|TRBJ1-5|many|TRBD1
TGCAGTGCTCTAAGTAAGGACAGGGTTCATCAGCCCCAGCATTTT
CSALSKDRVHQPQHF
>TRBV28|14|TRBJ2-1|NA|TRBD2
TGTGCCATCGACGGGACTAGCGGGAGAGGTGGGCAGTTCTTC
CAIDGTSGRGGQFF
>TRBV6-2/TRBV6-3|13|TRBJ1-2|NA|TRBD1
TGTGCCAGCAGCCGACAGGGGTCGGATGGCTACACCTTC
CASSRQGSDGYTF
>TRBV7-2|13|TRBJ1-4|few|NA
TGTGCCAGCAGCTTAGGGAGAGCGGAAAAACTGTTTTTT
CASSLGRAEKLFF
>TRBV28|15|TRBJ2-5|many|NA
TGTGCCAGCAGTCCGCCCTCCCATCGGCAAGAGACCCAGTACTTC
CASSPPSHRQETQYF
>TRBV6-5|13|TRBJ1-2|NA|NA
TGTGCCAGCAGCCCCACCAGTCTTCGAGGCTACACCTTC
CASSPTSLRGYTF
>TRBV27|14|TRBJ2-5|few|NA
TGTGCCACCTCGACAGGCGCCCCAATTAAGGCCCAGTACTTC
CATSTGAPIKAQYF
>TRBV28|15|TRBJ2-3|few|TRBD2
TGTGCCACCGCAAGGGCGGCGGGAGGGGGAGATACGCAGTATTTT
CATARAAGGGDTQYF
>TRBV24-1|15|TRBJ2-5|few|TRBD1
TGTGCCACCAGTGCCGCAGGGGGCCCCCAAGAGACCCAGTACTTC
CATSAAGGPQETQYF
>TRBV7-2|13|TRBJ2-7|NA|TRBD2
TGTGCCAGCAGCGTCCGGGAGGCCTACGAGCAGTACTTC
CASSVREAYEQYF
>TRBV20-1|17|TRBJ2-1|few|NA
TGCAGTGCTAGATCCCCCGCTACTAGGCTTCTCTACAATGAGCAGTTCTTC
CSARSPATRLLYNEQFF
>TRBV7-2|14|TRBJ2-6|NA|NA
TGTGCCAGCAGTACCCGTGCTGGGGCCAACGTCCTGACTTTC
CASSTRAGANVLTF
>TRBV5-1|16|TRBJ2-1|few|TRBD2
TGCGCCAGCAGCTTTAGCGGGAGGAGCTCCTACAATGAGCAGTTCTTC
CASSFSGRSSYNEQFF
>TRBV4-1|15|TRBJ1-6|NA|NA
TGCGCCAGCAGCCGGGAGGGGTCCTATAATTCACCCCTCCACTTT
CASSREGSYNSPLHF
>TRBV29-1|12|TRBJ1-5|NA|NA
TGCAGCGTCTTAATGGGCAATCAGCCCCAGCATTTT
CSVLMGNQPQHF
>TRBV28|14|TRBJ2-7|many|NA
TGTGCCAGCAGCCCGCTTCGGGGGCAAAACGAGCAGTACTTC
CASSPLRGQNEQYF
>TRBV7-8|14|TRBJ2-7|few|NA
TGTGCCAGCAGCGTAAGAATAGGGTCCTACGAGCAGTACTTC
CASSVRIGSYEQYF
>TRBV2|17|TRBJ2-7|NA|TRBD2
TGTGCCAGCAGTGTGAGGACTAGCGGGGCTTACTCCTACGAGCAGTACTTC
CASSVRTSGAYSYEQYF
>TRBV5-1|13|TRBJ1-1|few|TRBD1
TGCGCCAGCAGTTACGACAGGGCCGCTGAAGCTTTCTTT
CASSYDRAAEAFF
>TRBV6-2/TRBV6-3|16|TRBJ1-5|few|NA
TGTGCCAGCAGTTATCCGGGGGGCGCGAGCAATCAGCCCCAGCATTTT
CASSYPGGASNQPQHF
>TRBV2|12|TRBJ1-1|few|NA
TGTGCCCCAGGACTCCGTGGCACTGAAGCTTTCTTT
CAPGLRGTEAFF
>TRBV12-3/TRBV12-4|14|TRBJ1-6|many|NA
TGTGCCAGCAGTCCTCGGGCCCAGGATTCACCCCTCCACTTT
CASSPRAQDSPLHF
>TRBV6-2/TRBV6-3|13|TRBJ2-1|NA|NA
TGTGCCAGCAGTTACGGAAGTTGGGGTGAGCAGTTCTTC
CASSYGSWGEQFF
>TRBV4-1|17|TRBJ2-1|NA|NA
TGCGCCAGCAGCCAAGATCCGATAACCCTACCCGACAATGAGCAGTTCTTC
CASSQDPITLPDNEQFF
>TRBV20-1|14|TRBJ2-5|many|NA
TGCAGTCCTCTGACCAGGACCGTCTCCGAGACCCAGTACTTC
CSPLTRTVSETQYF
>TRBV12-3/TRBV12-4|17|TRBJ2-3|NA|TRBD2
TGTGCCAGCAGTTTAGCGGCGGGACTAGCGGGGTTGGATACGCAGTATTTT
CASSLAAGLAGLDTQYF
>TRBV2|11|TRBJ2-5|many|NA
TGTGCCAGCAGGGTCCAAGAGACCCAGTACTTC
CASRVQETQYF
>TRBV10-2|14|TRBJ2-7|NA|NA
TGCGCCAGCACCGCCAGGGGGGCTACCTACGAGCAGTACTTC
CASTARGATYEQYF
>TRBV6-5|12|TRBJ2-5|many|TRBD2
TGTGCCAGCTGGGCGGGAGGAGAGACCCAGTACTTC
CASWAGGETQYF
>TRBV6-5|15|TRBJ1-5|few|NA
TGTGCCAGCAGTCGACTGGGACACTACAATCAGCCCCAGCATTTT
CASSRLGHYNQPQHF
>TRBV6-6|15|TRBJ1-1|NA|TRBD1
TGTGCCAGCAGTCGAAGTGGGGCAGGGGGCACTGAAGCTTTCTTT
CASSRSGAGGTEAFF
>TRBV4-2|14|TRBJ1-1|few|NA
TGTGCCAGCAGCCAACCGACCCTGAACACTGAAGCTTTCTTT
CASSQPTLNTEAFF
>TRBV13|16|TRBJ1-2|NA|TRBD1
TGTGCCAGCAGCTCCCCATCCGGGACAGCCAGATATGGCTACACCTTC
CASSSPSGTARYGYTF
>TRBV3-1|14|TRBJ2-2|few|NA
TGTGCCAGCAATGGATTACCGCGCACCGGGGAGCTGTTTTTT
CASNGLPRTGELFF
>TRBV10-3|14|TRBJ2-3|many|NA
TGTGCCATCAGGGACTACTCTAGCACAGATACGCAGTATTTT
CAIRDYSSTDTQYF